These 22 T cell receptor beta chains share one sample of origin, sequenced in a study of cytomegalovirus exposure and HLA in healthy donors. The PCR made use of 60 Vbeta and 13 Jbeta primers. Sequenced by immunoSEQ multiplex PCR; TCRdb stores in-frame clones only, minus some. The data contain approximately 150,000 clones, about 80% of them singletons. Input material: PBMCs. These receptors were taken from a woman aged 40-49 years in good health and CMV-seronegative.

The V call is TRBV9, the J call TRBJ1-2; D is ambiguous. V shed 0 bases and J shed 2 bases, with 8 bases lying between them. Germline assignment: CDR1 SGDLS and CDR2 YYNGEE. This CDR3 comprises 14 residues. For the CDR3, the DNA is TGTGCCAGCAGCGTAGATCTAGGAAACTATGGCTACACCTTC. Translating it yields CASSVDLGNYGYTF.

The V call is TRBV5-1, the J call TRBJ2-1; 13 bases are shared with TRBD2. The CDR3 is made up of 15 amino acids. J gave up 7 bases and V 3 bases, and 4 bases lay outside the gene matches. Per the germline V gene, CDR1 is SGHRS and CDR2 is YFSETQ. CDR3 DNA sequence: TGCGCCAGCAGCTGGACTAGCGGGAGCGTGAATGAGCAGTTCTTC. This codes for CASSWTSGSVNEQFF.

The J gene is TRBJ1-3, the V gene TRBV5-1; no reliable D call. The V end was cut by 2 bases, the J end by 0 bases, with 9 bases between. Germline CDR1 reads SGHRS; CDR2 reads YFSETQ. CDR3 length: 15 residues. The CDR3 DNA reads TGCGCCAGCAGCTTACAGAATCCCTCTGGAAACACCATATATTTT. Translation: CASSLQNPSGNTIYF.

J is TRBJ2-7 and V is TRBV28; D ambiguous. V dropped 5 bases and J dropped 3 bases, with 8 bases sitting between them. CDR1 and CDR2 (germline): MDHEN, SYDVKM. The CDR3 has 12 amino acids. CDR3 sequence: CASSKSYYEQYF. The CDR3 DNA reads TGTGCCAGCAGTAAGTCCTACTACGAGCAGTACTTC. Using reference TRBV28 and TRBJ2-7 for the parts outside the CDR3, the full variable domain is DVKVTQSSRYLVKRTGEKVFLECVQDMDHENMFWYRQDPGLGLRLIYFSYDVKMKEKGDIPEGYSVSREKKERFSLILESASTNQTSMYLCASSKSYYEQYFGPGTRLTVT.

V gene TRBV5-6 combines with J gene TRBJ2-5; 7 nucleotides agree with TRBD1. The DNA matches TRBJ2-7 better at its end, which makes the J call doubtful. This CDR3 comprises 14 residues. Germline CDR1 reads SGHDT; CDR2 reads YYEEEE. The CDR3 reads CASSSPGQHYEQYF. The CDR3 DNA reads TGTGCCAGCAGCTCGCCGGGACAGCACTACGAGCAGTACTTC.

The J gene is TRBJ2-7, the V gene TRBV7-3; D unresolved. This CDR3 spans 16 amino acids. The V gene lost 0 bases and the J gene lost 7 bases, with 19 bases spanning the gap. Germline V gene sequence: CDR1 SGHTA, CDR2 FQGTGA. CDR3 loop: CASSLTHGPAATEQYF. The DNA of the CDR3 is TGTGCCAGCAGCTTAACCCACGGTCCGGCGGCTACTGAGCAGTACTTC.

The CDR3 reads CASSPGFVYRGRNTEAFF. In nucleotides, the CDR3 is TGTGCCAGCAGCCCAGGCTTCGTTTACAGGGGTCGGAACACTGAAGCTTTCTTT. The chain combines TRBV7-2 with TRBJ1-1; 7 bases fit TRBD1. CDR3 length equals 18 residues. Germline V gives CDR1 SGHTA, CDR2 FQGNSA. The V gene end was trimmed by 5 bases and the J gene end by 1 base; junction bases not matched to a gene: 16.

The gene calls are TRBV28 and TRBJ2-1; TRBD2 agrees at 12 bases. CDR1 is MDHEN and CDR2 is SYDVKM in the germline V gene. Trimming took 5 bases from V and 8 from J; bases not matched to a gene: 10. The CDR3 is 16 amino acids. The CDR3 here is CASSLRTSGVSHEQFF. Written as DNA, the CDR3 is TGTGCCAGCAGTCTCAGGACTAGCGGGGTGTCCCATGAGCAGTTCTTC. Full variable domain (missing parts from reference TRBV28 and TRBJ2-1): DVKVTQSSRYLVKRTGEKVFLECVQDMDHENMFWYRQDPGLGLRLIYFSYDVKMKEKGDIPEGYSVSREKKERFSLILESASTNQTSMYLCASSLRTSGVSHEQFFGPGTRLTVL.

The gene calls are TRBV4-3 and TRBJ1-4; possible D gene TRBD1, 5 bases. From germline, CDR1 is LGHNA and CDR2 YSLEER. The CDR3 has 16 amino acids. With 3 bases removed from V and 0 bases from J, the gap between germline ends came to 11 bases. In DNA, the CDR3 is TGCGCCAGCAGCCAGGCAAGGACAACAACTAATGAAAAACTGTTTTTT. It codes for CASSQARTTTNEKLFF.

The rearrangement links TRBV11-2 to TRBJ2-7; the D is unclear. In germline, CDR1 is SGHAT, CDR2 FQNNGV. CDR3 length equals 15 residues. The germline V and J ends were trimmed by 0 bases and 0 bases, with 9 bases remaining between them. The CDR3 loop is CASSLDMAASYEQYF. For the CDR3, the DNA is TGTGCCAGCAGCTTAGATATGGCGGCCTCCTACGAGCAGTACTTC. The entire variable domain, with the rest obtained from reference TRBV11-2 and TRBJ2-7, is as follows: EAGVAQSPRYKIIEKRQSVAFWCNPISGHATLYWYQQILGQGPKLLIQFQNNGVVDDSQLPKDRFSAERLKGVDSTLKIQPAKLEDSAVYLCASSLDMAASYEQYFGPGTRLTVT.

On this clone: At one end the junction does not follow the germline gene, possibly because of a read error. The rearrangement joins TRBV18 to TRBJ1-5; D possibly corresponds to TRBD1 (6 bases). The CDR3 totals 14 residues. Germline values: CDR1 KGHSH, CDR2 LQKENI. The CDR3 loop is CASSLTGLDQPQHF. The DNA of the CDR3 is TGTGCTAGCTCACTTACAGGGTTGGATCAGCCCCAGCATTTT.

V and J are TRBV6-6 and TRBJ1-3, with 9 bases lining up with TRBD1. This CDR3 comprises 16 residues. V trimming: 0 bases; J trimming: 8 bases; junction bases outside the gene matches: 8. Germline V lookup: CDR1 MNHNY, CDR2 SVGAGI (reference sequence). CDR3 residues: CASSYSIPGQGHTIYF. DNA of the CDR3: TGTGCCAGCAGTTACTCTATCCCGGGACAGGGCCACACCATATATTTT.

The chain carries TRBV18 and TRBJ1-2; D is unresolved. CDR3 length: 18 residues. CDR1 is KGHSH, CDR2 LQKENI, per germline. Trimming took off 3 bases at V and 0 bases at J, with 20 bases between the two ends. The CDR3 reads CASSPVAGTATTNYGYTF. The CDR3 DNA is TGTGCCAGCTCACCCGTCGCGGGCACAGCCACAACTAACTATGGCTACACCTTC.

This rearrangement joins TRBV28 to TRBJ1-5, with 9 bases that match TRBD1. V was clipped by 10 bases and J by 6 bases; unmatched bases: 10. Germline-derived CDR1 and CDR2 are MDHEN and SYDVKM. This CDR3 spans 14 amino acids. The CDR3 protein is CATINGQGTQPQHF. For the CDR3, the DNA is TGTGCCACCATCAACGGACAGGGGACTCAGCCCCAGCATTTT.

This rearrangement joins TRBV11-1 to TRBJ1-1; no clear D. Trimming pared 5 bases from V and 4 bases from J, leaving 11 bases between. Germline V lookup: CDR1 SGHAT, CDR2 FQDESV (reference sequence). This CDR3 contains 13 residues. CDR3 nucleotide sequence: TGTGCCAGCAGCATACTGACAAGCACTGAAGCTTTCTTT. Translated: CASSILTSTEAFF.

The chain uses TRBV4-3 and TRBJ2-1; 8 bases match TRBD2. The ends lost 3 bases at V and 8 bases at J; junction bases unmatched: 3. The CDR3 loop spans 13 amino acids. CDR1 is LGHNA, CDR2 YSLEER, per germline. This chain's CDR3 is CASSQELADEQFF. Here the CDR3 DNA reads TGCGCCAGCAGCCAGGAACTAGCGGATGAGCAGTTCTTC.

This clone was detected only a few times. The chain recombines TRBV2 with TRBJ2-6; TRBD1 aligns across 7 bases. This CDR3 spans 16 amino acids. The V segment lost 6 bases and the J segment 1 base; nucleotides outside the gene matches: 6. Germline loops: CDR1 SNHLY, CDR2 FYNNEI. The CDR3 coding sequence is TGTGCCAGCAGCCACCGGGACAGTTCTGGGGCCAACGTCCTGACTTTC. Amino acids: CASSHRDSSGANVLTF.

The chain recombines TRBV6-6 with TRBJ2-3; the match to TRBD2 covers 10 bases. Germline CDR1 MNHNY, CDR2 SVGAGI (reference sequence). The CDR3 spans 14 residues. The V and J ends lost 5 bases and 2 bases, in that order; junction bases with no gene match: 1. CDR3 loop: CASSLAGVTDTQYF. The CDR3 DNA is TGTGCCAGCAGTCTAGCGGGGGTCACAGATACGCAGTATTTT.

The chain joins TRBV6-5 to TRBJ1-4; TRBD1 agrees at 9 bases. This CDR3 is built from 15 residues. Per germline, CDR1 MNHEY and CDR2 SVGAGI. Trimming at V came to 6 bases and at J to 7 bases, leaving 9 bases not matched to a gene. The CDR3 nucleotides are TGTGCCAGCAGGGAACCCGGGACAGGGACTGAAAAACTGTTTTTT. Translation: CASREPGTGTEKLFF.

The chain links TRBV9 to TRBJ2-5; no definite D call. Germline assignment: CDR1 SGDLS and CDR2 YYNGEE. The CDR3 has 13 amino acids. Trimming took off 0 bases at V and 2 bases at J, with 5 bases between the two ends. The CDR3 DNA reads TGTGCCAGCAGCGTAGTAGAACAAGAGACCCAGTACTTC. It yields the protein CASSVVEQETQYF.

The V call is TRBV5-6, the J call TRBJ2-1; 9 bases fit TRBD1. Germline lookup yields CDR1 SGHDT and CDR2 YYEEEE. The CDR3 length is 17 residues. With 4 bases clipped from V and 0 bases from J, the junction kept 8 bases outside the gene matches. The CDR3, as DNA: TGTGCCAGCAGCCCGGACAGGGGACGCTACTCCTACAATGAGCAGTTCTTC. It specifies CASSPDRGRYSYNEQFF.

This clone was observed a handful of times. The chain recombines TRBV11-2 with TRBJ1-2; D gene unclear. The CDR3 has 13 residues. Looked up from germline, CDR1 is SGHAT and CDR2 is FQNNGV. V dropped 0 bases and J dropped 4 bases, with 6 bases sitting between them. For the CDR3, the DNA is TGTGCCAGCAGCTTAGATCTCAGCTATGGCTACACCTTC. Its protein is CASSLDLSYGYTF.